A single sample is the source of the 18 T cell receptor beta chains below, sequenced in a study of blood T cell repertoires in COVID-19. The method was immunoSEQ multiplex PCR; TCRdb's version includes in-frame clones alone and lacks a portion of them. This sample yields 280,000 or so clones, of which roughly 90% are seen a single time; 1.7% belongs to the top ten. The sample was PBMCs or T cells enriched from blood (not recorded which). Source of these receptors: a woman aged 18-29 years with acute COVID-19.

The table lists this clone with a count of one. The rearrangement joins TRBV4-1 to TRBJ2-3, with D possibly matching TRBD2 (6 bases). Germline-derived CDR1 and CDR2 are MGHRA and YSYEKL. The CDR3 runs to 13 residues. The V end lost 2 bases, the J end lost 6 bases, and 9 bases lay between the germline ends. CDR3 residues: CASSQTTSDTQYF. The CDR3 nucleotides read TGCGCCAGCAGCCAAACGACTAGTGATACGCAGTATTTT.

The rearrangement links TRBV7-9 to TRBJ1-2; 7 bases are a match to TRBD1. The V gene end was trimmed by 4 bases and the J gene end by 4 bases; junction bases not matched to a gene: 18. This CDR3 region has 18 residues. CDR1 is SEHNR and CDR2 is FQNEAQ in the germline V gene (reference sequence). The CDR3 sequence is CASSSLLSAGTEGYGYTF. The CDR3 bases are TGTGCCAGCAGCTCACTCTTATCCGCGGGGACAGAAGGCTATGGCTACACCTTC.

The J gene is TRBJ1-2, the V gene TRBV5-4, with D possibly being TRBD1 (6 bases). V was pared by 4 bases and J by 4 bases, with 14 bases between. There are 14 residues in the CDR3. From germline, CDR1 is SGHNT and CDR2 YYREEE (reference sequence). The CDR3 DNA is TGTGCCAGCAGCCCCACGGAGACAGGCTATGGCTACACCTTC. Its protein product is CASSPTETGYGYTF. The full variable domain, with the rest looked up from reference TRBV5-4 and TRBJ1-2, is ETGVTQSPTHLIKTRGQQVTLRCSSQSGHNTVSWYQQALGQGPQFIFQYYREEENGRGNFPPRFSGLQFPNYSSELNVNALELDDSALYLCASSPTETGYGYTFGSGTRLTVV.

This clone was observed a few times. The rearrangement links TRBV19 to TRBJ2-1; 8 bases agree with TRBD2. Germline CDR1 and CDR2: LNHDA and SQIVND (reference sequence). Trimming took 5 bases from V and 4 from J; bases not matched to a gene: 4. The CDR3 contains 14 residues. This chain's CDR3 is CASSQIAGYNEQFF. CDR3 nucleotides: TGTGCCAGTAGTCAAATAGCGGGATACAATGAGCAGTTCTTC.

This rearrangement joins TRBV7-8 to TRBJ1-1; the D is unclear. Trimming stripped 5 bases from V and 8 bases from J, with 24 bases between. This CDR3 has 16 amino acids. Germline V CDR1 and CDR2: SGHVS, FQNEAQ. The CDR3 DNA reads TGTGCCAGCAGCCATCCCTCAGCTTCAGGCCAGAAGGAAGCTTTCTTT. It yields the protein CASSHPSASGQKEAFF.

The chain is built from TRBV10-2 and TRBJ1-6, with 7 bases that match TRBD1. V was pared by 3 bases and J by 8 bases, with 10 bases of the junction left unmatched. Germline-derived CDR1 and CDR2 are WSHSY and SAAADI. There are 16 residues in the CDR3. The CDR3 sequence: CASSERGPGAHSPLHF. As DNA, the CDR3 is TGCGCCAGCAGTGAAAGGGGGCCGGGGGCGCATTCACCCCTCCACTTT.

This chain joins TRBV6-1 and TRBJ2-7; 8 bases align to TRBD1. The V segment lost 2 bases and the J segment 9 bases; nucleotides outside the gene matches: 12. The CDR3 totals 15 residues. The germline CDR1 and CDR2 sequences are MNHNS and SASEGT. The CDR3 coding sequence is TGTGCCAGCAGTGAATCCGGGACAGGTAATTTTAGGCAGTACTTC. Translating it yields CASSESGTGNFRQYF.

The chain carries TRBV18 and TRBJ2-7, with D possibly TRBD1 on 5 matching bases. The V gene's germline CDR1 is KGHSH and CDR2 LQKENI. This CDR3 comprises 15 residues. The ends were cut back, 3 bases at V and 2 bases at J, with 14 bases in the middle. The CDR3 reads CASSPGHMGTYEQYF. CDR3 coding DNA: TGTGCCAGCTCACCCGGACATATGGGGACCTACGAGCAGTACTTC. Supplemented by reference TRBV18 and TRBJ2-7, the full variable domain reads NAGVMQNPRHLVRRRGQEARLRCSPMKGHSHVYWYRQLPEEGLKFMVYLQKENIIDESGMPKERFSAEFPKEGPSILRIQQVVRGDSAAYFCASSPGHMGTYEQYFGPGTRLTVT.

The CDR3, as DNA: TGTGCCAGCAGCCCCCGAGGGCAGGCCTCTGAAGCTTTCTTT. It specifies CASSPRGQASEAFF. The V gene is TRBV27, the J gene TRBJ1-1; D is unclear. Trimming took 6 bases from V and 6 from J, leaving 17 bases between them. Germline V gene data show CDR1 as MNHEY and CDR2 as SMNVEV (reference sequence). CDR3 length: 14 residues.

This sequence joins TRBV11-2 and TRBJ2-1, with D hard to call. V shed 1 base and J shed 6 bases, with 19 bases lying between them. This CDR3 comprises 17 residues. CDR1 and CDR2 (germline): SGHAT, FQNNGV. The CDR3 coding sequence is TGTGCCAGCAGCTTAGGTGTAGTGATAGCTAGTTTCAATGAGCAGTTCTTC. Protein: CASSLGVVIASFNEQFF.

The V gene is TRBV11-3, the J gene TRBJ2-2; 9 bases are shared with TRBD2. The germline V gene encodes CDR1 SGHNT and CDR2 YENEEA. Trimming removed 5 bases from V and 1 base from J; junction bases left unmatched: 8. The CDR3 contains 17 residues. CDR3 in amino acids: CASSHSGSPLNTGELFF. CDR3 sequence (DNA): TGTGCCAGCAGCCATAGCGGGAGCCCCCTGAACACCGGGGAGCTGTTTTTT.

The gene calls are TRBV5-1 and TRBJ1-1; D is perhaps TRBD1 (5 bases). Trimming cost V 1 base and J 0 bases, with 10 bases left between them. The CDR3 has 15 amino acids. CDR1 is SGHRS, CDR2 YFSETQ, per germline. The CDR3 DNA reads TGCGCCAGCAGCTTGTACGACAGATTGAACACTGAAGCTTTCTTT. This codes for CASSLYDRLNTEAFF.

The chain carries TRBV6-6 and TRBJ1-3; the match to TRBD1 covers 9 bases. The V and J ends lost 7 bases and 4 bases, in that order; junction bases with no gene match: 5. This CDR3 comprises 14 residues. Germline V gives CDR1 MNHNY, CDR2 SVGAGI (reference sequence). The DNA for the CDR3 is TGTGCCAGCATTGGGACAGGGAAAGGAAACACCATATATTTT. This encodes CASIGTGKGNTIYF.

This rearrangement joins TRBV18 to TRBJ2-6; 10 positions agree with TRBD1. The CDR3 is 16 residues long. Trimming removed 6 bases from V and 1 base from J; junction bases left unmatched: 3. Per the germline V gene, CDR1 is KGHSH and CDR2 is LQKENI. The CDR3 DNA is TGTGCCAGCTCCAGACAGGGGGCGTCTGGGGCCAACGTCCTGACTTTC. It specifies CASSRQGASGANVLTF.

V and J are TRBV3-1 (or the pseudogene TRBV3-2) and TRBJ1-2; a possible D gene is TRBD1 (5 bases). Deletions cut 4 bases from V and 5 bases from J, with 20 bases between. Germline lookup yields CDR1 LGHDT and CDR2 YNNKEL (reference sequence). This CDR3 contains 16 residues. The CDR3 DNA reads as TGTGCCAGCAGCCTCACCGGAACAGGTGGTTTGTATGGCTACACCTTC. It translates to CASSLTGTGGLYGYTF.

This clone was detected only once. This rearrangement joins TRBV5-1 to TRBJ2-7, with 9 bases fitting TRBD1. The CDR3 consists of 14 residues. V gave up 3 bases and J gave up 5 bases; unmatched junction bases: 6. From germline, CDR1 is SGHRS and CDR2 YFSETQ. The CDR3: CASSWRTGVDEQYF. CDR3 sequence (DNA): TGCGCCAGCAGCTGGAGGACAGGGGTAGACGAGCAGTACTTC.

The rearrangement links TRBV25-1 to TRBJ1-6; no reliable D call. Germline CDR1 is MGHDK and CDR2 is SYGVNS. The V and J ends lost 6 bases and 10 bases respectively, with 13 bases between them. The CDR3 has 13 amino acids. CDR3 sequence (DNA): TGTGCCAGCAGAGCGGCTGGGGTGTCACCCCTCCACTTT. This encodes CASRAAGVSPLHF.

The gene calls are TRBV3-1 (or the pseudogene TRBV3-2) and TRBJ2-2; 15 nucleotides align to TRBD2. The junction had 5 bases not matched to a gene; V was cut back by 5 bases and J by 1 base. Germline-derived CDR1 and CDR2 are LGHDT and YNNKEL (reference sequence). The CDR3 is 18 amino acids. The CDR3 sequence: CASSWTSGRELNTGELFF. The CDR3 nucleotides are TGTGCCAGCAGCTGGACTAGCGGGAGGGAACTGAACACCGGGGAGCTGTTTTTT.